This record looks at one T cell receptor (beta chain) sequence and its context. Its antigen is not known. The sample comes from a study of T cell responses to AZD1222 COVID-19 vaccine. Overall study findings and caveats: In a largely white British group with more females than males, clonal diversity was possibly underestimated. Reportedly, nearly half of unique spike TCRs recognized epitopes outside B.1.351/B.1.1.7 mutations.

V was shortened by 4 bases and J by 3 bases, with 8 bases between the two germline ends. This CDR3 region has 13 residues. Repertoires were generated with immunoSEQ multiplex PCR, while TCRdb's copy carries only in-frame clones and drops some. The table shows about 150,000 clones, with approximately 90% occurring only once. Source: peripheral blood, taken on day 0 of AZD1222 vaccination. V and J are TRBV12-3 or TRBV12-4 and TRBJ2-3; D perhaps matches TRBD2 (6 bases). This receptor was obtained from an adult in good health. The CDR3 nucleotides read TGTGCCAGCAGTTCCCTAGCGACAGATACGCAGTATTTT. Translating it yields CASSSLATDTQYF.